The 12 T cell receptor beta chains reported below all come from one sample, sequenced in a study of blood T cell repertoires in COVID-19. Generated by immunoSEQ multiplex PCR, the TCRdb table keeps only in-frame clones and is missing some. The sample shows about 49,000 clones, over 80% of them seen only once. Input material: peripheral blood. These receptors were collected from a woman at least 80 years old with COVID-19, enrolled during active disease.

By proportion, this clone is medium-sized. The chain has TRBV7-2 and TRBJ2-7, with 10 bases lining up with TRBD1. The germline CDR1 and CDR2 sequences are SGHTA and FQGNSA. The junction had 4 bases not matched to a gene; V was cut back by 5 bases and J by 0 bases. This CDR3 has 15 residues. In DNA form, the CDR3 reads TGTGCCAGCAGCCCCCGGACAGGGGGCTCCTACGAGCAGTACTTC. Protein: CASSPRTGGSYEQYF.

The V gene is TRBV24-1, the J gene TRBJ1-5; D ambiguous. The CDR3 has 13 amino acids. Germline-derived CDR1 and CDR2 are KGHDR and SFDVKD. V gave up 2 bases and J gave up 9 bases, with 10 bases separating them. The CDR3 is CATSDSSSWPQHF. CDR3 nucleotides: TGTGCCACCAGTGATTCCTCCTCTTGGCCCCAGCATTTT.

V and J are TRBV6-5 and TRBJ1-1; 7 nucleotides align to TRBD1. This CDR3 region has 14 residues. The germline V gene has CDR1 MNHEY and CDR2 SVGAGI. The V and J ends lost 7 bases and 3 bases, in that order; junction bases with no gene match: 8. The CDR3 loop reads CASTEPGQYTEAFF. In DNA form, the CDR3 reads TGTGCCAGCACCGAACCGGGACAGTACACTGAAGCTTTCTTT.

The chain has TRBV29-1 and TRBJ2-7, with 7 bases lining up with TRBD1. The germline gives CDR1 SQVTM, CDR2 ANQGSEA. The trim removed 6 bases at V and 3 bases at J, leaving 5 bases unmatched. The CDR3 spans 12 residues. The CDR3 DNA sequence: TGCAGCGTGAGAGGGGGCAGCTACGAGCAGTACTTC. This sequence encodes CSVRGGSYEQYF.

The J gene is TRBJ1-1, the V gene TRBV5-4; 10 nucleotides align to TRBD1. V gave up 0 bases and J gave up 5 bases; unmatched junction bases: 7. This CDR3 has 16 amino acids. Per the germline V gene, CDR1 is SGHNT and CDR2 is YYREEE (reference sequence). This chain's CDR3 is CASSLGPGQGFTEAFF. CDR3 DNA sequence: TGTGCCAGCAGCTTGGGTCCGGGACAGGGGTTTACTGAAGCTTTCTTT.

The rearrangement links TRBV4-1 to TRBJ1-5; 7 bases match TRBD1. This CDR3 is built from 17 residues. CDR1 and CDR2 from the germline V gene are MGHRA and YSYEKL. The J segment lost 7 bases and the V segment lost 1 base, leaving 13 bases of the junction unmatched. In DNA, the CDR3 is TGCGCCAGCAGCCAAGGGGACGGAAGGGGGCTTCGACAGCCCCAGCATTTT. It specifies CASSQGDGRGLRQPQHF.

The J gene is TRBJ2-3, the V gene TRBV19; 8 bases align to TRBD1. The V segment lost 6 bases and the J segment 4 bases; nucleotides outside the gene matches: 9. The CDR3 has 15 residues. The V gene's germline CDR1 is LNHDA and CDR2 SQIVND (reference sequence). The CDR3 region is CASSAGQGRSDTQYF. CDR3 DNA sequence: TGTGCCAGTAGCGCCGGACAGGGAAGGTCAGATACGCAGTATTTT.

V and J are TRBV12-3 or TRBV12-4 and TRBJ1-5; D remains ambiguous. V was clipped by 4 bases and J by 8 bases, with 9 bases between them. The CDR3 is made up of 12 amino acids. CDR3 bases: TGTGCCAGCAGTTCTTCAGGCGAGCCCCAGCATTTT. This codes for CASSSSGEPQHF.

The rearrangement joins TRBV4-1 to TRBJ1-3; no clear D. Trimming took 1 base from V and 8 from J, leaving 15 bases between them. The CDR3 sequence is 15 residues long. Germline lookup yields CDR1 MGHRA and CDR2 YSYEKL. The CDR3 protein is CASSQVPQGGDTIYF. In nucleotides, the CDR3 is TGCGCCAGCAGCCAAGTGCCCCAAGGAGGAGACACCATATATTTT.

The chain combines TRBV5-1 with TRBJ1-1; D remains unclear. This CDR3 has 13 residues. In germline, CDR1 is SGHRS, CDR2 YFSETQ. V lost 0 bases and J lost 0, with 3 bases in between. CDR3 DNA sequence: TGCGCCAGCAGCTTGGTAGTGAACACTGAAGCTTTCTTT. Protein product: CASSLVVNTEAFF. The full variable domain, in which reference TRBV5-1 and TRBJ1-1 provide the parts outside the CDR3, is KAGVTQTPRYLIKTRGQQVTLSCSPISGHRSVSWYQQTPGQGLQFLFEYFSETQRNKGNFPGRFSGRQFSNSRSEMNVSTLELGDSALYLCASSLVVNTEAFFGQGTRLTVV.

V gene TRBV27 combines with J gene TRBJ2-7; the match to TRBD1 covers 8 bases. CDR1 is MNHEY and CDR2 is SMNVEV in the germline V gene (reference sequence). The CDR3 totals 19 residues. V lost 1 base, J lost 2 bases, and 16 bases stayed unmatched. The CDR3 spells CASSLYPPRRGQWAYEQYF. The CDR3 DNA is TGTGCCAGCAGTTTATACCCTCCTCGCAGGGGGCAATGGGCCTACGAGCAGTACTTC.

The chain joins TRBV6-5 to TRBJ1-5; the D gene is possibly TRBD1 (6 bases). The V gene lost 8 bases and the J gene lost 3 bases, with 11 bases spanning the gap. This CDR3 has 13 residues. The germline gives CDR1 MNHEY, CDR2 SVGAGI. CDR3 in amino acids: CASRGQNNQPQHF. In nucleotides, the CDR3 is TGTGCCAGCCGGGGACAAAACAATCAGCCCCAGCATTTT.